This entry lists 21 T cell receptor beta chains sequenced from one sample in a study of cytomegalovirus exposure and HLA in healthy donors. The PCR was carried out with 60 Vbeta primers and 13 Jbeta primers. TCRdb keeps only in-frame clones here, not all; method: immunoSEQ multiplex PCR. The sample shows some 220,000 clones, approximately 85% of them seen only once. The source material was PBMCs. The receptors here all came from a girl aged 2 to 9 in good health and CMV-seronegative.

The V gene is TRBV5-1, the J gene TRBJ2-5; 11 bases agree with TRBD2. V gave up 4 bases and J gave up 2 bases; unmatched junction bases: 7. Germline V gives CDR1 SGHRS, CDR2 YFSETQ. The CDR3 runs 16 residues. CDR3 nucleotide sequence: TGCGCCAGCAGCCCCGGGACTAGCGGACCACAAGAGACCCAGTACTTC. It is translated as CASSPGTSGPQETQYF. The full variable domain, completed using reference TRBV5-1 and TRBJ2-5, is KAGVTQTPRYLIKTRGQQVTLSCSPISGHRSVSWYQQTPGQGLQFLFEYFSETQRNKGNFPGRFSGRQFSNSRSEMNVSTLELGDSALYLCASSPGTSGPQETQYFGPGTRLLVL.

The chain links TRBV2 to TRBJ1-1, with D possibly matching TRBD1 (6 bases). The length of the CDR3 is 14 residues. Germline V lookup: CDR1 SNHLY, CDR2 FYNNEI. V was shortened by 8 bases and J by 6 bases, with 19 bases between the two germline ends. CDR3 nucleotide sequence: TGTGCCAGCGGGGGGGCGCTCGGTGGGCCTGAAGCTTTCTTT. Its translation: CASGGALGGPEAFF.

The chain couples TRBV27 to TRBJ2-1; maybe TRBD2 (5 bases). The V gene lost 8 bases and the J gene lost 12 bases, with 26 bases spanning the gap. Germline V gives CDR1 MNHEY, CDR2 SMNVEV (reference sequence). The CDR3 is 15 amino acids. CDR3 nucleotides: TGTGCCAGCCGAGTCGTGCGGAGCGGCAGTATTGGGCAGTTCTTC. It codes for CASRVVRSGSIGQFF.

This clone was seen only a few times. The chain couples TRBV29-1 to TRBJ1-5; 7 bases line up with TRBD1. The germline V gene has CDR1 SQVTM and CDR2 ANQGSEA. V dropped 6 bases and J dropped 6; count of bases not matched to a gene: 8. The CDR3 loop spans 13 amino acids. CDR3 in amino acids: CSVGGTEGQPQHF. CDR3 bases: TGCAGCGTGGGCGGGACAGAAGGTCAGCCCCAGCATTTT.

About this clone itself: The germline gene is not matched at one end of the junction; a read error may be the cause. The V and J genes are TRBV2 and TRBJ1-5; the match to TRBD1 covers 8 bases. This CDR3 has 16 amino acids. The germline CDR1 and CDR2 sequences are SNHLY and FYNNEI. Here the CDR3 DNA reads TGTGCCGGCAGCCGAGGACAGGGCTTTAGCAATCAGCCCCAGCATTTT. It translates to CAGSRGQGFSNQPQHF.

The chain carries TRBV7-6 and TRBJ1-1; no clear D gene. This CDR3 comprises 14 residues. Germline V gene data show CDR1 as SGHVS and CDR2 as FNYEAQ. V lost 6 bases to trimming and J lost 0 bases, with 11 bases between them. The CDR3 is CASRAGSLNTEAFF. CDR3 coding DNA: TGTGCCAGCAGGGCGGGATCCCTGAACACTGAAGCTTTCTTT.

This clone was detected only a few times. The V call is TRBV6-5, the J call TRBJ2-3, with 11 bases lining up with TRBD2. Trimming cost V 7 bases and J 3 bases; bases outside gene matches: 6. This CDR3 has 15 residues. Per the germline V gene, CDR1 is MNHEY and CDR2 is SVGAGI. CDR3 sequence (DNA): TGTGCCAGCAATGGACTAGCGGGTCCTACAGATACGCAGTATTTT. Protein: CASNGLAGPTDTQYF.

V and J are TRBV9 and TRBJ2-3; 8 positions agree with TRBD2. This CDR3 region has 15 residues. Losses at the gene ends were 4 bases for V and 2 bases for J; bases not matched to a gene: 6. CDR1 and CDR2 from the germline V gene are SGDLS and YYNGEE. CDR3 in DNA: TGTGCCAGCAGCCCCTTAGCGGGAAACACAGATACGCAGTATTTT. As protein: CASSPLAGNTDTQYF.

The genes are TRBV19 and TRBJ1-1, with no clear D. Germline CDR1 and CDR2: LNHDA and SQIVND (reference sequence). This CDR3 contains 14 residues. V lost 4 bases and J 2 bases, leaving 11 bases between the germline ends. The CDR3 DNA reads TGTGCCAGTAGTACCCGGGATTCTAACACTGAAGCTTTCTTT. Its translation: CASSTRDSNTEAFF.

The rearrangement joins TRBV30 to TRBJ1-1; TRBD1 might be the D (5 bases). The CDR3 contains 15 residues. The germline CDR1 and CDR2 sequences are GTSNPN and SVGIG (reference sequence). The V end was cut by 4 bases, the J end by 5 bases, with 20 bases between. CDR3 protein: CAWTTRADRGTEAFF. In DNA, the CDR3 is TGTGCCTGGACTACTCGGGCGGATCGGGGGACTGAAGCTTTCTTT.

V is TRBV10-3 and J is TRBJ1-2, with D perhaps matching TRBD1 (6 bases). CDR3 size: 12 residues. The V gene lost 2 bases and the J gene lost 5 bases, with 6 bases spanning the gap. The germline gives CDR1 ENHRY, CDR2 SYGVKD. The CDR3 protein is CAISEGQYGYTF. The CDR3 coding sequence is TGTGCCATCAGTGAGGGACAGTATGGCTACACCTTC.

J is TRBJ2-1 and V is TRBV21-1; the D segment call TRBD1 is taken from the table without a DNA check. TRBV21-1 is a known pseudogene. The CDR3 loop spans 15 amino acids. CDR3 sequence (DNA): TGTGCCAGCAGCAACCTAAAAGGACAGGTCAATGAGCAGTTCTTC. Translation: CASSNLKGQVNEQFF.

CDR3 amino acids: CASSQYRCSDTEAFF. CDR3 bases: TGCGCCAGCAGTCAATACAGGTGTAGTGACACTGAAGCTTTCTTT. The genes are TRBV23-1 and TRBJ1-1; maybe TRBD1 (5 bases). TRBV23-1 is placed among ORFs of uncertain function. V was trimmed by 1 base and J by 3 bases, leaving 12 bases between them. The CDR3 extends over 15 amino acids.

The chain recombines TRBV19 with TRBJ2-7; 7 bases are shared with TRBD1. Germline values: CDR1 LNHDA, CDR2 SQIVND (reference sequence). After removal of 10 bases from V and 6 bases from J, the junction contained 12 bases not matched to a gene. The CDR3 has 13 residues. The CDR3 sequence: CATTSRQGGEQYF. The CDR3 coding sequence is TGTGCCACCACAAGCAGACAGGGTGGCGAGCAGTACTTC.

This chain uses TRBV6-5 with TRBJ2-5, with D tentatively TRBD1 (6 bases). This CDR3 is built from 14 residues. Trimming stripped 5 bases from V and 5 bases from J, with 15 bases between. Per the germline V gene, CDR1 is MNHEY and CDR2 is SVGAGI. DNA of the CDR3: TGTGCCAGCAGTCCAAGAACAGGGATGGAGACCCAGTACTTC. It specifies CASSPRTGMETQYF.

The CDR3 nucleotides read TGTGCCAGCAGCCAAGACAGGCGCTCTGGAAACACCATATATTTT. Its protein product is CASSQDRRSGNTIYF. The chain has TRBV7-8 and TRBJ1-3; D perhaps matches TRBD1 (6 bases). The CDR3 length is 15 residues. The germline V and J ends were trimmed by 5 bases and 0 bases, with 11 bases remaining between them. Per the germline V gene, CDR1 is SGHVS and CDR2 is FQNEAQ. Variable domain in full (rest from reference TRBV7-8 and TRBJ1-3): GAGVSQSPRYKVAKRGQDVALRCDPISGHVSLFWYQQALGQGPEFLTYFQNEAQLDKSGLPSDRFFAERPEGSVSTLKIQRTQQEDSAVYLCASSQDRRSGNTIYFGEGSWLTVV.

This clone has just one count. V gene TRBV5-1 combines with J gene TRBJ2-5; 7 bases agree with TRBD1. The ends lost 4 bases at V and 2 bases at J; junction bases unmatched: 5. The CDR3 is 14 residues long. CDR1 and CDR2 from the germline V gene are SGHRS and YFSETQ. The DNA of the CDR3 is TGCGCCAGCAGCCAAGGGACAGCACAAGAGACCCAGTACTTC. It is translated as CASSQGTAQETQYF.

This sequence joins TRBV7-2 and TRBJ1-3; D gene uncertain. Trimming removed 4 bases from V and 0 bases from J, with 16 bases in between. Germline V gives CDR1 SGHTA, CDR2 FQGNSA. This CDR3 contains 17 residues. The CDR3 DNA follows: TGTGCCAGCAGCTGGGCGGGAGGGAGGCCCTCTGGAAACACCATATATTTT. Translating it yields CASSWAGGRPSGNTIYF.

The chain carries TRBV19 and TRBJ2-7, with 12 bases identical to TRBD2. From germline, CDR1 is LNHDA and CDR2 SQIVND (reference sequence). This CDR3 is built from 15 residues. The V gene end was trimmed by 3 bases and the J gene end by 3 bases; junction bases not matched to a gene: 3. The CDR3 DNA sequence: TGTGCCAGTAGTATGAGACTAGCGGGAGACTACGAGCAGTACTTC. Translating it yields CASSMRLAGDYEQYF.

This clone has a single count. This chain links TRBV4-1 with TRBJ2-2; 11 nucleotides match TRBD2. Trimming took 4 bases from V and 5 from J; bases not matched to a gene: 15. Germline-derived CDR1 and CDR2 are MGHRA and YSYEKL. The CDR3 spans 19 residues. The CDR3 coding sequence is TGCGCCAGCAGCCCCTATGGTTCTTATAGCGGGGGGGGGACCGGGGAGCTGTTTTTT. Translation gives CASSPYGSYSGGGTGELFF.

This rearrangement joins TRBV5-1 to TRBJ1-6, with D tentatively TRBD1 (6 bases). There are 16 residues in the CDR3. The V end was cut by 0 bases, the J end by 8 bases, with 15 bases between. Germline values: CDR1 SGHRS, CDR2 YFSETQ. The DNA of the CDR3 is TGCGCCAGCAGCTTGGACAGGGTAGTCTCGGATTCACCCCTCCACTTT. Protein product: CASSLDRVVSDSPLHF.